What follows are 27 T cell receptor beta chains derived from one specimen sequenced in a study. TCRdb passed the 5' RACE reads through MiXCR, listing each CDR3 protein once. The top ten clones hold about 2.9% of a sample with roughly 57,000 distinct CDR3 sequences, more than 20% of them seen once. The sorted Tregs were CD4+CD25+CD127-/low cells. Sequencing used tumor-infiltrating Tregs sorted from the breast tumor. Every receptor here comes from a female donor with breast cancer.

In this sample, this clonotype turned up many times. Here the CDR3 reads CATSGRDRGRNEQFF. DNA of the CDR3: TGTGCCACCAGTGGCCGGGACAGGGGGCGCAATGAGCAGTTCTTC. This rearrangement joins TRBV24-1 to TRBJ2-1; 12 bases match TRBD1. The CDR3 totals 15 residues. Losses at the gene ends were 5 bases for V and 6 bases for J; bases not matched to a gene: 4. Germline V gene sequence: CDR1 KGHDR, CDR2 SFDVKD.

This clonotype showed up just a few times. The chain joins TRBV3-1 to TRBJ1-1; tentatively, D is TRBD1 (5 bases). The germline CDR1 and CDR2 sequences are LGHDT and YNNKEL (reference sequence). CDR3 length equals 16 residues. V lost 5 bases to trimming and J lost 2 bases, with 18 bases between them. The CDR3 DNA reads TGTGCCAGCAGCAATGGGGTCCCCAGGACAAACACTGAAGCTTTCTTT. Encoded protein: CASSNGVPRTNTEAFF.

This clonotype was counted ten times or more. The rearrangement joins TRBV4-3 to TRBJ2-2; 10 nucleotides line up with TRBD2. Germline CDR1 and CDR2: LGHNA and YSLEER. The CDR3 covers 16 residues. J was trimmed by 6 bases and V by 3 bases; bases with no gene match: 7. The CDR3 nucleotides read TGCGCCAGCAGCCAGTCGCTAGCGGGAGCCTCCGGGGAGCTGTTTTTT. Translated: CASSQSLAGASGELFF.

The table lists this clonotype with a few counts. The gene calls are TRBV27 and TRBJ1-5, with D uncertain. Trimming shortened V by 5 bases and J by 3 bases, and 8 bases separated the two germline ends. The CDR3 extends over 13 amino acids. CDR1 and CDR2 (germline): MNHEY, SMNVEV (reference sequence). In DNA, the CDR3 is TGTGCCAGCAGTGGTGGGGTCAATCAGCCCCAGCATTTT. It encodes CASSGGVNQPQHF.

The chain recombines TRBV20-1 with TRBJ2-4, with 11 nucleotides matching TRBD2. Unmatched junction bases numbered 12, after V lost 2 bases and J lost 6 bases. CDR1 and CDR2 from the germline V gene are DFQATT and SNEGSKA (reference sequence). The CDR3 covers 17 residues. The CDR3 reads CSARPPSGGNDRNIQYF. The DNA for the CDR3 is TGCAGTGCTAGACCGCCTAGCGGGGGGAATGACAGAAACATTCAGTACTTC.

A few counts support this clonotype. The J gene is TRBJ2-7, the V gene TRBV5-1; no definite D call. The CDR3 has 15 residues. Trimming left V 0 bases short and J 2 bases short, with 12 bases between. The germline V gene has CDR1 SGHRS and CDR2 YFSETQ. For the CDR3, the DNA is TGCGCCAGCAGCTTGGCCGCTGGGGTAACCTACGAGCAGTACTTC. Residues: CASSLAAGVTYEQYF.

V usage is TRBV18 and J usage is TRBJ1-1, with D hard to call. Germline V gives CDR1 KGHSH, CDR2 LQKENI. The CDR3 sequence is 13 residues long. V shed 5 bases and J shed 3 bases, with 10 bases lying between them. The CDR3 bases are TGTGCCAGCTCAGGAAGTTCGGACACTGAAGCTTTCTTT. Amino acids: CASSGSSDTEAFF.

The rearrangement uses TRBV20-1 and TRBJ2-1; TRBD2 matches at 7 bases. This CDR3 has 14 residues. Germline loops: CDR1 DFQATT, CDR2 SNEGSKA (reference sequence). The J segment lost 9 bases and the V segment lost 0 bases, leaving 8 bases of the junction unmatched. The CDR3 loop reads CSARDPLTSAEQFF. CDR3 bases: TGCAGTGCTAGAGACCCATTAACTAGCGCTGAGCAGTTCTTC.

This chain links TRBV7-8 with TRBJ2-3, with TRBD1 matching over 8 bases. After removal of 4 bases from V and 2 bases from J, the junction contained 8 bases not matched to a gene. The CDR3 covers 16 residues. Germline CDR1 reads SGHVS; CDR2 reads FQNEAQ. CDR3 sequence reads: CASSSATGGLTDTQYF. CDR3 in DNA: TGTGCCAGCAGCTCCGCCACAGGGGGTCTCACAGATACGCAGTATTTT.

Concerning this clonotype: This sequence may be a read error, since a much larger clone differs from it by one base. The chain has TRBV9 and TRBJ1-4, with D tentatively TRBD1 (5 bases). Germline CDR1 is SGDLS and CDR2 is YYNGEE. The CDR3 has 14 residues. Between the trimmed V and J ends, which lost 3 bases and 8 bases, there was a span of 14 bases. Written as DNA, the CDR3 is TGTGCCAGCAGCGCCGAGATCAGGGAGGAAAAACTGTTTTTT. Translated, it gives CASSAEIREEKLFF. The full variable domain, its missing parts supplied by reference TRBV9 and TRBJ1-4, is DSGVTQTPKHLITATGQRVTLRCSPRSGDLSVYWYQQSLDQGLQFLIQYYNGEERAKGNILERFSAQQFPDLHSELNLSSLELGDSALYFCASSAEIREEKLFFGSGTQLSVL.

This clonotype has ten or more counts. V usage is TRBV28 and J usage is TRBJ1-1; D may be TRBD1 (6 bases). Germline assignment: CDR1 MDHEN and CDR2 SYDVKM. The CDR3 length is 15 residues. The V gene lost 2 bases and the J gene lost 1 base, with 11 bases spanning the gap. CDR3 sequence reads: CASSLGGAQNTEAFF. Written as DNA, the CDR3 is TGTGCCAGCAGTTTAGGGGGGGCCCAGAACACTGAAGCTTTCTTT.

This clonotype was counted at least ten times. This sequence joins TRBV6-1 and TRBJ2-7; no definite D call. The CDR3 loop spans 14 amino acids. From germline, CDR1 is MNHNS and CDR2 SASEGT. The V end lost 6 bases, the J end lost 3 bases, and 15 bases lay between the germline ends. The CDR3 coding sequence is TGTGCCAGCAGACCTAGTCCGCGAGGCTACGAGCAGTACTTC. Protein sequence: CASRPSPRGYEQYF.

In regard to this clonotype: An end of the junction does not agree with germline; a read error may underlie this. The CDR3 here is CASSFRTSGSPGKNNEQSF. The CDR3, as DNA: TGTGCCAGCAGCTTCCGGACTAGCGGGAGCCCCGGGAAGAACAATGAGCAGTCCTTC. The chain joins TRBV9 to TRBJ2-1; the match to TRBD2 covers 13 bases. Germline V CDR1 and CDR2: SGDLS, YYNGEE. The CDR3 totals 19 residues.

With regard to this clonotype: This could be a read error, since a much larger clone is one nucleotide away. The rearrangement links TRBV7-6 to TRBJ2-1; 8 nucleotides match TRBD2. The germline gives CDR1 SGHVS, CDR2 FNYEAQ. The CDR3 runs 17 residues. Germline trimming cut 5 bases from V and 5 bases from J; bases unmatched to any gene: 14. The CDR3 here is CASSKSPLAGPHNEQFF. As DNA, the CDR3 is TGTGCCAGCAGCAAGTCGCCCTTAGCGGGACCCCACAATGAGCAGTTCTTC.

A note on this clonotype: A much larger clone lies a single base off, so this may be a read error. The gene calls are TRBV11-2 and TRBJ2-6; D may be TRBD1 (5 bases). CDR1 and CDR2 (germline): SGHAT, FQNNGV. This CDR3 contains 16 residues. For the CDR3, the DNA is TGTGCCAGCAGCACTTCCAGGGTCTCTGGGACCAACGTCCTGACTTTC. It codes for CASSTSRVSGTNVLTF.

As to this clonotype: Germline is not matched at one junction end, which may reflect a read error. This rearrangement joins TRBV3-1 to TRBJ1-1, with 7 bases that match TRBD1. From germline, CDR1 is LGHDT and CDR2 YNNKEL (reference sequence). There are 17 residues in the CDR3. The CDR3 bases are TGTGCCAGCAGCCCTCCTCCATCGACAGGGAGGGACACTGAAGCTTCCTTT. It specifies CASSPPPSTGRDTEASF.

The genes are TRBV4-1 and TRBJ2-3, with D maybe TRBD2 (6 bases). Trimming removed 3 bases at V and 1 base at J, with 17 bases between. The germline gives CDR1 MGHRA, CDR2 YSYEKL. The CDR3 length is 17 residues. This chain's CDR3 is CASSQWRLVEGTDTQYF. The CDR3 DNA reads TGCGCCAGCAGCCAGTGGCGACTAGTAGAGGGCACAGATACGCAGTATTTT.

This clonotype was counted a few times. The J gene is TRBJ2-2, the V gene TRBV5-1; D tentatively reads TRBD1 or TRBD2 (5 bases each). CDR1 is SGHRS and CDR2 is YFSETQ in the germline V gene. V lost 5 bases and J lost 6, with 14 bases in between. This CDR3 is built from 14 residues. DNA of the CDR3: TGCGCCAGCAGTGACGGGACCCTCCCCGGGGAGCTGTTTTTT. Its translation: CASSDGTLPGELFF.

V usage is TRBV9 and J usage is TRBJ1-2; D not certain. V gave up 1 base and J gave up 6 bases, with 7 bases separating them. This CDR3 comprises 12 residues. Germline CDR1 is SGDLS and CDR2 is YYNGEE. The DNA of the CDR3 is TGTGCCAGCAGCGTACGGAGCAATGGCTACACCTTC. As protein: CASSVRSNGYTF.

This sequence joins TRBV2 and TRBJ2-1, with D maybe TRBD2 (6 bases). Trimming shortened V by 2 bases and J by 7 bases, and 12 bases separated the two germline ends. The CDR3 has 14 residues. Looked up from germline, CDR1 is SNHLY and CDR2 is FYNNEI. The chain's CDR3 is CASSETGVGNEQFF. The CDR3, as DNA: TGTGCCAGCAGTGAAACGGGAGTAGGGAATGAGCAGTTCTTC.

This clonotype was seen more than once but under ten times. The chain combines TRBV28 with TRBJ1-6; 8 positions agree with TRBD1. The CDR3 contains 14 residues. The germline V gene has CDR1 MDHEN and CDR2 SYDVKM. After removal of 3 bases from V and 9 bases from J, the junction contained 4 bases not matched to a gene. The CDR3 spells CASSLTGDFSPLHF. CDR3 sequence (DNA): TGTGCCAGCAGTTTGACAGGGGATTTTTCACCCCTCCACTTT.

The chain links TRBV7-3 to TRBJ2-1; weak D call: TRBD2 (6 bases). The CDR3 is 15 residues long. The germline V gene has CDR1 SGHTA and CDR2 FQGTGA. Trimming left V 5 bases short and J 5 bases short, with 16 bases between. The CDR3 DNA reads TGTGCCAGCAGCCCCCCAGGCGGGGCAAACAATGAGCAGTTCTTC. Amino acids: CASSPPGGANNEQFF.

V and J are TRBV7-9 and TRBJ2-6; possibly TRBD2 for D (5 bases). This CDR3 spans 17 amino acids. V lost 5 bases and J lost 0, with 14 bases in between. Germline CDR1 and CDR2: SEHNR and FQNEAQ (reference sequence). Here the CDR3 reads CASSTYSVYSGANVLTF. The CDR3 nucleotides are TGTGCCAGCAGCACATATAGCGTGTACTCTGGGGCCAACGTCCTGACTTTC.

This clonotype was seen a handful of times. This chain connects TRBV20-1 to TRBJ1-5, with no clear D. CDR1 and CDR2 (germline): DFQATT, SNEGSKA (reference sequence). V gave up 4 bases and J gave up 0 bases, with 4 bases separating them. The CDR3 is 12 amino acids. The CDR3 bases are TGCAGTGCTACTAATAGCAATCAGCCCCAGCATTTT. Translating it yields CSATNSNQPQHF.

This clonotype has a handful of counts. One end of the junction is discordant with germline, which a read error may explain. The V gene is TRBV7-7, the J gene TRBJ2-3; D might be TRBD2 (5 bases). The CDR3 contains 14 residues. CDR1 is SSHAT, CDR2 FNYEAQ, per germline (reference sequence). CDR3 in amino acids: CASSLKADGPAQYF. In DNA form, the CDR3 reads TGTGCTAGCAGCCTCAAAGCGGACGGACCCGCGCAGTATTTT.

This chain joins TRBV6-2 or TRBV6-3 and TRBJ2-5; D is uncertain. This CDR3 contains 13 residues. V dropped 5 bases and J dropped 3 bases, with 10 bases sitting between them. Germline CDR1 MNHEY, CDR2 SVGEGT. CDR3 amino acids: CASSNTRKETQYF. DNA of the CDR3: TGTGCCAGCAGTAACACTCGAAAAGAGACCCAGTACTTC.

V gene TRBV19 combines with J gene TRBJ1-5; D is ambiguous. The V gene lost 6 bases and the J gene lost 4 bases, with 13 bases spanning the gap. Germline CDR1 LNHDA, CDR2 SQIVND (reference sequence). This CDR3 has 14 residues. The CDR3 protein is CASRTGPFNQPQHF. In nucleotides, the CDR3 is TGTGCCAGTAGAACCGGACCTTTTAATCAGCCCCAGCATTTT.